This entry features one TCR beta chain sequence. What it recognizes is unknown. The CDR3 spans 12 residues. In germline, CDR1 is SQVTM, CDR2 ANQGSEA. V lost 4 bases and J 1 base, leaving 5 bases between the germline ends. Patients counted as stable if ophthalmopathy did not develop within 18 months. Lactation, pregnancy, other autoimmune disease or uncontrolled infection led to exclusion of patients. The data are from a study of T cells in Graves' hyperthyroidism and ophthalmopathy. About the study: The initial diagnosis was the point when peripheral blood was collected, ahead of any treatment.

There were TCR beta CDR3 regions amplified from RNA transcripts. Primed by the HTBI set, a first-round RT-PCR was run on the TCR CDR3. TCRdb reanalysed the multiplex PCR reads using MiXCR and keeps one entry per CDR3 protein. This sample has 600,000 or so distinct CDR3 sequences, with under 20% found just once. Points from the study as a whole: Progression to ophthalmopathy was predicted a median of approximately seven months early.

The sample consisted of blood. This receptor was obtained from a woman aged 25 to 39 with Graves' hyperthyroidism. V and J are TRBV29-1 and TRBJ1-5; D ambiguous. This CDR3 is CSVAGSNQPQHF. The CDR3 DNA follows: TGCAGCGTTGCTGGGAGCAATCAGCCCCAGCATTTT.